This T cell receptor (beta chain) was identified during a study of metastatic and nonmetastatic thyroid tumors. At the level of the study: The study looked at repertoires side by side in blood and in tumor or nodule tissue from malignant and benign thyroid patients. Study-level results: It was reported that TCR beta diversity was significantly higher in malignant thyroid tumors than benign nodules, in blood and tumor.

No patient had received any treatment before thyroid surgery. Concerning this clone itself: The antigen remains undetermined.

CDR1 and CDR2 from the germline V gene are GTSNPN and SVGIG (reference sequence). The V gene lost 7 bases and the J gene lost 1 base, with 7 bases spanning the gap. The length of the CDR3 is 11 residues. Authors' methods: Between-group CDR3 differences, defined by clinicopathological status, yielded a distant-metastasis classifier for papillary thyroid cancer. TCRdb called clones again from the PCR reads with MiXCR. The V and J calls shown here were made by TCRdb, not taken from the authors' results. The sample yields 35,000 to 55,000 clones, 24% seen once. The receptor comes from a male donor with papillary thyroid cancer or a benign thyroid nodule (not recorded which). Some clones in this sample may be carry-over from other donors' samples. The chain has TRBV30 and TRBJ2-5; D could derive from TRBD1 or TRBD2 (5 bases each). The sample comprised blood. The CDR3 spells CASGTQETQYF. CDR3 DNA: TGTGCCTCTGGGACCCAAGAGACCCAGTACTTC.